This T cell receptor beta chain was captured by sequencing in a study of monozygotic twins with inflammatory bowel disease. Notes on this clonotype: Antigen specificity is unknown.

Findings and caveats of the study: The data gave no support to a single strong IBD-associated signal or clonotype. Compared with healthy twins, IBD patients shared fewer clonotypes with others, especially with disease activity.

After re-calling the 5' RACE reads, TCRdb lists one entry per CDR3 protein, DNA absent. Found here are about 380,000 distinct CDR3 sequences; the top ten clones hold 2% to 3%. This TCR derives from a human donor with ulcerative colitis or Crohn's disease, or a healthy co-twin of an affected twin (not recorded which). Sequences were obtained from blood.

The CDR3 sequence: CASSLVRETGEQFF. The chain joins TRBV5-1 to TRBJ2-1. Per germline, CDR1 SGHRS and CDR2 YFSETQ. The CDR3 sequence is 14 residues long. Looking up the rest from reference TRBV5-1 and TRBJ2-1 gives the full variable domain: KAGVTQTPRYLIKTRGQQVTLSCSPISGHRSVSWYQQTPGQGLQFLFEYFSETQRNKGNFPGRFSGRQFSNSRSEMNVSTLELGDSALYLCASSLVRETGEQFFGPGTRLTVL.